This T cell receptor beta chain comes out of a study of PD-1 blockade in classical Hodgkin lymphoma. The protocol was immunoSEQ multiplex PCR, while the TCRdb copy is restricted to in-frame clones and leaves out a portion. The table shows about 12,000 clones, with 90% to 95% occurring only once. Every patient experienced relapse after autologous stem cell transplantation, and brentuximab vedotin exposure varied. Germline CDR1 and CDR2: MDHEN and SYDVKM. The CDR3 has 15 amino acids. V was pared by 2 bases and J by 3 bases, with 1 base of the junction left unmatched. This chain joins TRBV28 and TRBJ2-6; 7 bases fit TRBD1. Sample: peripheral blood mononuclear cells (PBMCs), taken at baseline. This TCR was sampled from a human donor with classical Hodgkin lymphoma. DNA for the CDR3: TGTGCCAGCAGTTTAAGGGGGCATGGGGCCAACGTCCTGACTTTC. This gives the protein CASSLRGHGANVLTF.